These 28 T cell receptor beta chains share one sample of origin, sequenced in a study of T-cell memory formation after mild COVID-19. Each CDR3 protein is one row after TCRdb ran MiXCR on the 5' RACE reads. Of 300,000 or so distinct CDR3 sequences listed, 15% to 20% are singletons. Sequenced material: PBMCs or a T cell subset sorted from them (not recorded which). These receptors came from a man between 18 and 35 years old who had mild COVID-19 (a few samples of this study predate the infection). Cell type and time point are not known.

This chain joins TRBV27 and TRBJ1-5, with TRBD1 identical over 9 bases. The CDR3 is 14 amino acids. Unmatched junction bases numbered 2, after V lost 2 bases and J lost 6 bases. CDR1 is MNHEY and CDR2 is SMNVEV in the germline V gene (reference sequence). CDR3 residues: CASSLGTGIQPQHF. In DNA form, the CDR3 reads TGTGCCAGCAGTTTAGGGACAGGGATTCAGCCCCAGCATTTT.

In its sample, this clonotype was seen a few times. The V and J genes are TRBV6-5 and TRBJ2-5, with 7 bases identical to TRBD2. The germline V gene encodes CDR1 MNHEY and CDR2 SVGAGI. J was trimmed by 6 bases and V by 4 bases; bases with no gene match: 8. CDR3 length: 14 amino acids. CDR3 DNA sequence: TGTGCCAGCAGTTCGGGACCAGCGGGAAAGACCCAGTACTTC. Residues: CASSSGPAGKTQYF.

V usage is TRBV20-1 and J usage is TRBJ1-4, with D perhaps matching TRBD1 (5 bases). The V end was cut by 7 bases, the J end by 3 bases, with 9 bases between. The CDR3 extends over 12 amino acids. Germline CDR1 DFQATT, CDR2 SNEGSKA (reference sequence). The CDR3 protein is CSVHRSNEKLFF. Written as DNA, the CDR3 is TGCAGTGTTCACAGGTCTAATGAAAAACTGTTTTTT.

The chain employs TRBV29-1 and TRBJ1-4; tentatively, D is TRBD1 (5 bases). The CDR3 has 13 residues. V was clipped by 1 base and J by 8 bases, with 11 bases between them. CDR1 is SQVTM, CDR2 ANQGSEA, per germline. In nucleotides, the CDR3 is TGCAGCGTTGAAGTGACAGTTGAGGAAAAACTGTTTTTT. Translation gives CSVEVTVEEKLFF.

The rearrangement joins TRBV3-1 to TRBJ1-5, with D possibly matching TRBD1 (5 bases). CDR1 is LGHDT and CDR2 is YNNKEL in the germline V gene (reference sequence). CDR3 length: 14 amino acids. The germline V and J ends were trimmed by 5 bases and 1 base, with 9 bases remaining between them. Written as DNA, the CDR3 is TGTGCCAGCAGCGCGGGGGACAGCAATCAGCCCCAGCATTTT. Protein: CASSAGDSNQPQHF.

Only a few counts were recorded for this clonotype. The chain is built from TRBV5-6 and TRBJ1-5; D uncertain. Germline CDR1 and CDR2: SGHDT and YYEEEE. The V end lost 1 base, the J end lost 4 bases, and 15 bases lay between the germline ends. The CDR3 contains 16 residues. The CDR3 loop reads CASSLSGVIRNQPQHF. As DNA, the CDR3 is TGTGCCAGCAGCTTGTCGGGTGTGATTCGGAATCAGCCCCAGCATTTT.

The chain uses TRBV12-3 or TRBV12-4 and TRBJ2-1; a weak D match, TRBD1 (5 bases). The CDR3 is made up of 12 amino acids. Trimming shortened V by 5 bases and J by 9 bases, and 11 bases separated the two germline ends. The CDR3: CASSVRGGEQFF. The CDR3 coding sequence is TGTGCCAGCAGTGTAAGGGGTGGTGAGCAGTTCTTC.

This clonotype was recorded a few times. J is TRBJ1-1 and V is TRBV20-1; possibly TRBD1 for D (6 bases). Germline V gives CDR1 DFQATT, CDR2 SNEGSKA (reference sequence). The CDR3 totals 13 residues. Between the trimmed V and J ends, which lost 1 base and 4 bases, there was a span of 10 bases. The CDR3: CSARGGGGTEAFF. CDR3 DNA sequence: TGCAGTGCTAGAGGGGGAGGGGGCACTGAAGCTTTCTTT.

The chain couples TRBV7-9 to TRBJ2-7; D perhaps matches TRBD2 (7 bases). Germline CDR1 reads SEHNR; CDR2 reads FQNEAQ (reference sequence). The CDR3 has 13 amino acids. The ends were cut back, 1 base at V and 5 bases at J, with 9 bases in the middle. The CDR3 DNA reads as TGTGCCAGCAGCTTAGTCGGGGGGCACGAGCAGTACTTC. It is translated as CASSLVGGHEQYF.

This clonotype came up a few times. This chain connects TRBV7-2 to TRBJ2-1; maybe TRBD1 (7 bases). The length of the CDR3 is 16 residues. Per the germline V gene, CDR1 is SGHTA and CDR2 is FQGNSA. The V and J ends lost 5 bases and 5 bases respectively, with 19 bases between them. The CDR3 spells CASSRDSRGANNEQFF. CDR3 nucleotides: TGTGCCAGCAGCCGAGACTCCAGGGGGGCGAACAATGAGCAGTTCTTC.

The chain couples TRBV9 to TRBJ1-2; D is uncertain. Deletions cut 7 bases from V and 0 bases from J, with 13 bases between. The CDR3 length is 14 residues. From germline, CDR1 is SGDLS and CDR2 YYNGEE. The CDR3 reads CASVRPGANYGYTF. The CDR3 coding sequence is TGTGCCAGCGTTCGACCGGGAGCTAACTATGGCTACACCTTC. Complete variable domain (other parts from reference TRBV9 and TRBJ1-2): DSGVTQTPKHLITATGQRVTLRCSPRSGDLSVYWYQQSLDQGLQFLIQYYNGEERAKGNILERFSAQQFPDLHSELNLSSLELGDSALYFCASVRPGANYGYTFGSGTRLTVV.

This clonotype has only a few counts. The genes are TRBV5-1 and TRBJ2-2; 13 bases fit TRBD2. This CDR3 region has 16 residues. Germline-derived CDR1 and CDR2 are SGHRS and YFSETQ. V shed 1 base, J shed 4 bases, and the junction held 1 base outside the gene matches. The CDR3 loop is CASSLRTSGGTGELFF. In nucleotides, the CDR3 is TGCGCCAGCAGCTTGAGGACTAGCGGGGGCACCGGGGAGCTGTTTTTT.

This clonotype was detected ten times or more. The chain joins TRBV4-1 to TRBJ2-7; D could derive from TRBD1 or TRBD2 (5 bases each). The CDR3 sequence is 14 residues long. The ends were cut back, 0 bases at V and 2 bases at J, with 8 bases in the middle. Germline CDR1 is MGHRA and CDR2 is YSYEKL. CDR3 DNA sequence: TGCGCCAGCAGCCAAGATGAGGGACCCTACGAGCAGTACGTC. Residues: CASSQDEGPYEQYV.

This clonotype was seen a few times. The chain has TRBV5-1 and TRBJ2-7; D not certain. The CDR3 has 15 amino acids. Germline V gene data show CDR1 as SGHRS and CDR2 as YFSETQ. Trimming shortened V by 2 bases and J by 0 bases, and 12 bases separated the two germline ends. Here the CDR3 DNA reads TGCGCCAGCAGCTTTTGGCAGGAGAGCTCCTACGAGCAGTACTTC. Protein: CASSFWQESSYEQYF. The full variable domain, rest sourced from reference TRBV5-1 and TRBJ2-7, is KAGVTQTPRYLIKTRGQQVTLSCSPISGHRSVSWYQQTPGQGLQFLFEYFSETQRNKGNFPGRFSGRQFSNSRSEMNVSTLELGDSALYLCASSFWQESSYEQYFGPGTRLTVT.

This clonotype appeared a few times. This sequence joins TRBV12-3 or TRBV12-4 and TRBJ1-4; D possibly corresponds to TRBD1 (5 bases). CDR3 length: 14 residues. V was trimmed by 8 bases and J by 5 bases, leaving 15 bases between them. The CDR3 bases are TGTGCCAGCCACAACCGGGACGGAAATGAAAAACTGTTTTTT. This translates into CASHNRDGNEKLFF.

The rearrangement links TRBV29-1 to TRBJ2-3; 8 bases agree with TRBD1. This CDR3 spans 14 amino acids. The V and J ends lost 5 bases and 1 base, in that order; junction bases with no gene match: 5. Per the germline V gene, CDR1 is SQVTM and CDR2 is ANQGSEA. The DNA of the CDR3 is TGCAGCGTTCGACAGGGGCTGGGCACAGATACGCAGTATTTT. This sequence encodes CSVRQGLGTDTQYF.

The V gene is TRBV11-1, the J gene TRBJ2-7; D remains unclear. The V and J ends lost 8 bases and 6 bases respectively, with 17 bases between them. The germline V gene has CDR1 SGHAT and CDR2 FQDESV (reference sequence). This CDR3 spans 13 amino acids. CDR3 DNA sequence: TGTGCCAGCTCTATGCATCAAATAGCCGAGCAGTACTTC. Translated, it gives CASSMHQIAEQYF.

This clonotype was counted a few times. The gene calls are TRBV6-6 and TRBJ1-2; 7 positions match TRBD1. Losses at the gene ends were 8 bases for V and 3 bases for J; bases not matched to a gene: 6. The germline CDR1 and CDR2 sequences are MNHNY and SVGAGI (reference sequence). The CDR3 covers 13 residues. CDR3 DNA sequence: TGTGCCAGCTTAGGAGGGACAGACTATGGCTACACCTTC. As protein: CASLGGTDYGYTF.

This clonotype occurred a few times. The rearrangement joins TRBV7-3 to TRBJ2-4; D is possibly TRBD1 or TRBD2 (5 bases each). The CDR3 spans 14 residues. V was pared by 6 bases and J by 8 bases, with 17 bases between. CDR1 is SGHTA, CDR2 FQGTGA, per germline. CDR3 nucleotides: TGTGCCAGCAGTCCCGGGACCAGTGTTGACATTCAGTACTTC. It encodes CASSPGTSVDIQYF.

This chain uses TRBV12-3 or TRBV12-4 with TRBJ1-5, with TRBD1 as a possible D gene (5 bases). The V end lost 5 bases, the J end lost 11 bases, and 16 bases lay between the germline ends. The CDR3 contains 13 residues. The CDR3 is CASSPSQGRAQHF. The CDR3 nucleotides are TGTGCCAGCAGTCCGTCTCAGGGCAGGGCCCAGCATTTT.

This clonotype was seen only a few times. This rearrangement joins TRBV4-1 to TRBJ1-2, with D possibly being TRBD1 (5 bases). CDR1 and CDR2 (germline): MGHRA, YSYEKL. V dropped 3 bases and J dropped 8 bases, with 19 bases sitting between them. The length of the CDR3 is 15 residues. The CDR3 nucleotides are TGCGCCAGCAGCCAGGGCACCGGGACCCATGAGGGCTACACCTTC. It is translated as CASSQGTGTHEGYTF.

At least ten counts were recorded for this clonotype. The gene calls are TRBV20-1 and TRBJ2-7, with TRBD1 matching over 10 bases. V shed 0 bases and J 3 bases; nucleotides not matched to a gene: 14. The CDR3 covers 18 residues. Germline-derived CDR1 and CDR2 are DFQATT and SNEGSKA (reference sequence). The CDR3 sequence is CSARDDGLGQGPLYEQYF. DNA for the CDR3: TGCAGTGCTAGAGATGACGGTTTGGGACAGGGGCCCCTCTACGAGCAGTACTTC.

This clonotype has ten or more counts. This chain uses TRBV3-1 with TRBJ1-1; TRBD1 matches at 7 bases. In germline, CDR1 is LGHDT, CDR2 YNNKEL (reference sequence). The CDR3 has 16 residues. Trimming took 1 base from V and 8 from J; bases not matched to a gene: 13. The DNA of the CDR3 is TGTGCCAGCAGCCAAGGCGGGGGACAGATAAAAGGGGAAGCTTTCTTT. It specifies CASSQGGGQIKGEAFF.

The chain couples TRBV9 to TRBJ2-5; 8 nucleotides line up with TRBD2. J gave up 2 bases and V 4 bases, and 10 bases lay outside the gene matches. Germline V gene sequence: CDR1 SGDLS, CDR2 YYNGEE. This CDR3 has 16 amino acids. Here the CDR3 reads CASSLGSGGLQETQYF. CDR3 bases: TGTGCCAGCAGCCTAGGGAGCGGGGGATTACAAGAGACCCAGTACTTC.

The chain combines TRBV5-1 with TRBJ1-1; D gene ambiguous. Germline CDR1 SGHRS, CDR2 YFSETQ. The germline V and J ends were trimmed by 5 bases and 1 base, with 12 bases remaining between them. The CDR3 totals 14 residues. DNA for the CDR3: TGCGCCAGCAGATGGTCGCCCACGAACACTGAAGCTTTCTTT. Protein sequence: CASRWSPTNTEAFF.

The chain is built from TRBV10-3 and TRBJ2-3, with D perhaps matching TRBD1 (6 bases). V was pared by 6 bases and J by 2 bases, with 15 bases between. CDR1 is ENHRY, CDR2 SYGVKD, per germline. The CDR3 loop spans 15 amino acids. DNA of the CDR3: TGTGCCATCAGATTGGATCGGGACAACACAGATACGCAGTATTTT. Translated: CAIRLDRDNTDTQYF.

The CDR3, as DNA: TGTGCCAGCAGCCCGGGACAGGGGGCGCCCGGGGAGCTGTTTTTT. It specifies CASSPGQGAPGELFF. V usage is TRBV11-2 and J usage is TRBJ2-2; TRBD1 matches 12 bases. Germline CDR1 SGHAT, CDR2 FQNNGV. The CDR3 sequence is 15 residues long. With V trimmed by 5 bases and J by 6 bases, 4 bases remained unmatched.

This clonotype was recorded many times. This chain links TRBV20-1 with TRBJ2-5, with D tentatively TRBD2 (7 bases). V was trimmed by 3 bases and J by 1 base, leaving 9 bases between them. The CDR3 has 13 amino acids. The germline CDR1 and CDR2 sequences are DFQATT and SNEGSKA (reference sequence). In DNA, the CDR3 is TGCAGTGCTAGGGGGGGGCCCCAAGAGACCCAGTACTTC. This encodes CSARGGPQETQYF.